A single sample gave rise to the 17 T cell receptor beta chains below, sequenced in a study of T cells in Graves' hyperthyroidism and ophthalmopathy (dated by TCRdb to between 2018 and 2021). Receptors were amplified or captured by multiplex PCR. Sequencer: Illumina HiSeq 2000. The TCR beta CDR3 regions were amplified from RNA transcripts. The first round of RT-PCR for the TCR CDR3 was performed with the HTBI primer set and the Qiagen OneStep RT-PCR kit. The public reads were run again by TCRdb, first through fastp at Q25 and then through MiXCR, and only productive beta chains were kept. Every distinct CDR3 protein forms one entry, paired with its most common genes and DNA. The sample includes approximately 620,000 distinct CDR3 sequences, with about a sixth observed a single time. Clones ranked in the top ten supply less than 3.5% of the sample. Sample: blood. Source of these receptors: a woman aged 40 to 55 with Graves' ophthalmopathy.

Many counts were recorded for this clonotype. V gene TRBV30 combines with J gene TRBJ1-1, with D possibly TRBD1 on 6 matching bases. The CDR3 is 14 residues long. The V gene lost 0 bases and the J gene lost 13 bases, with 21 bases spanning the gap. Germline V CDR1 and CDR2: GTSNPN, SVGIG (reference sequence). CDR3 nucleotides: TGTGCCTGGAGTGTAAAAGGGGGTCTACAAGCCGATTTCTTT. Protein product: CAWSVKGGLQADFF.

This clonotype was observed many times. The chain links TRBV20-1 to TRBJ2-7, with 7 bases fitting TRBD2. The ends lost 6 bases at V and 3 bases at J; junction bases unmatched: 5. The CDR3 sequence is 12 residues long. Germline V CDR1 and CDR2: DFQATT, SNEGSKA (reference sequence). CDR3 in amino acids: CSARTSFYEQYF. The CDR3 DNA reads TGCAGTGCACGGACTAGTTTCTACGAGCAGTACTTC.

The chain is built from TRBV18 and TRBJ1-4, with D unclear. The V gene's germline CDR1 is KGHSH and CDR2 LQKENI. CDR3 length equals 16 residues. The V gene lost 5 bases and the J gene lost 0 bases, with 13 bases spanning the gap. The CDR3 bases are TGTGCCAGCTCAGAACAGACGATTGCAACTAATGAAAAACTGTTTTTT. Its translation: CASSEQTIATNEKLFF.

In this sample, this clonotype turned up a few times. The chain uses TRBV2 and TRBJ1-5, with TRBD1 identical over 8 bases. The CDR3 extends over 17 amino acids. The V gene end was trimmed by 6 bases and the J gene end by 2 bases; junction bases not matched to a gene: 12. Germline lookup yields CDR1 SNHLY and CDR2 FYNNEI. This chain's CDR3 is CASRRQGASSGNQPQHF. Here the CDR3 DNA reads TGTGCCAGCAGAAGGCAGGGGGCTTCGTCGGGCAATCAGCCCCAGCATTTT.

The chain employs TRBV12-3 or TRBV12-4 and TRBJ1-6; 8 bases fit TRBD1. This CDR3 spans 15 amino acids. The junction had 12 bases not matched to a gene; V was cut back by 8 bases and J by 9 bases. The CDR3 DNA is TGTGCCAGCTCACTGAAGCAGGGGGCTGGTTCACCCCTCCACTTT. Protein sequence: CASSLKQGAGSPLHF.

The gene calls are TRBV7-9 and TRBJ2-5, with a possible D match to TRBD1 (6 bases). The CDR3 runs to 14 residues. Per germline, CDR1 SEHNR and CDR2 FQNEAQ (reference sequence). V shed 1 base and J shed 3 bases, with 9 bases lying between them. The CDR3 nucleotides are TGTGCCAGCAGCTTAGTAGGGGGAGAAGAGACCCAGTACTTC. It is translated as CASSLVGGEETQYF.

This clonotype was seen repeatedly, ten times or more. The chain employs TRBV12-3 or TRBV12-4 and TRBJ1-1; D uncertain. The CDR3 covers 14 residues. Trimming shortened V by 5 bases and J by 1 base, and 11 bases separated the two germline ends. CDR3 DNA: TGTGCCAGCAGTCCCCTGGACGGGAACACTGAAGCTTTCTTT. Encoded protein: CASSPLDGNTEAFF.

V and J are TRBV10-3 and TRBJ2-2; D remains unclear. The germline CDR1 and CDR2 sequences are ENHRY and SYGVKD. The CDR3 loop spans 15 amino acids. V was clipped by 3 bases and J by 5 bases, with 13 bases between them. DNA of the CDR3: TGTGCCATCAGTGATGGGTACGGGTCTACCGGGGAGCTGTTTTTT. This gives the protein CAISDGYGSTGELFF.

This chain links TRBV7-2 with TRBJ2-3; no firm D call. V lost 5 bases, J lost 1 base, and 10 bases lay in between. Germline V lookup: CDR1 SGHTA, CDR2 FQGNSA. The CDR3 extends over 14 amino acids. The CDR3 nucleotides read TGTGCCAGCAGCGGATGGACCGGCACAGATACGCAGTATTTT. Its translation: CASSGWTGTDTQYF.

This clonotype was observed at least ten times. CDR3 sequence reads: CASSSPQVNQPQHF. The CDR3, as DNA: TGTGCCAGCAGTTCCCCCCAGGTTAATCAGCCCCAGCATTTT. The V and J genes are TRBV28 and TRBJ1-5; D is unresolved. Germline CDR1 reads MDHEN; CDR2 reads SYDVKM. This CDR3 spans 14 amino acids. Trimming took 4 bases from V and 4 from J, leaving 11 bases between them.

This clonotype was counted many times. The rearrangement links TRBV12-3 or TRBV12-4 to TRBJ2-1, with D perhaps TRBD2 (6 bases). This CDR3 is 14 amino acids long. V lost 1 base, J lost 8 bases, and 12 bases lay in between. The CDR3 DNA reads as TGTGCCAGCAGTTTAGGCGGGGCCTTGCATGAGCAGTTCTTC. Residues: CASSLGGALHEQFF.

This clonotype has a count of ten or more. The chain joins TRBV10-1 to TRBJ2-1, with 8 bases fitting TRBD2. The germline V gene encodes CDR1 WNHNN and CDR2 SYGVQD (reference sequence). This CDR3 is built from 16 residues. The V gene end was trimmed by 0 bases and the J gene end by 5 bases; junction bases not matched to a gene: 6. The CDR3 protein is CASSESGSGRHNEQFF. The CDR3 DNA follows: TGCGCCAGCAGTGAGTCGGGGAGCGGGAGACACAATGAGCAGTTCTTC.

This clonotype was seen ten or more times. V usage is TRBV3-1 and J usage is TRBJ2-5, with D maybe TRBD1 (6 bases). Germline lookup yields CDR1 LGHDT and CDR2 YNNKEL (reference sequence). The V end was cut by 0 bases, the J end by 3 bases, with 11 bases between. The CDR3 is 15 residues long. This CDR3 reads CASSQDRPGEETQYF. The CDR3 region has the DNA TGTGCCAGCAGCCAAGATCGGCCAGGGGAAGAGACCCAGTACTTC.

In its sample, this clonotype was seen many times. V is TRBV20-1 and J is TRBJ2-3; 7 nucleotides line up with TRBD1. The CDR3 runs 19 residues. The J segment lost 3 bases and the V segment lost 6 bases, leaving 24 bases of the junction unmatched. Germline assignment: CDR1 DFQATT and CDR2 SNEGSKA (reference sequence). DNA for the CDR3: TGCAGTGCATTGCCTCAGACAGGGACCGTATACGGTAAAACAGATACGCAGTATTTT. Protein: CSALPQTGTVYGKTDTQYF.

This clonotype was seen many times. The chain joins TRBV27 to TRBJ2-3; maybe TRBD2 (6 bases). The CDR3 spans 15 residues. The V gene lost 6 bases and the J gene lost 0 bases, with 13 bases spanning the gap. Germline CDR1 reads MNHEY; CDR2 reads SMNVEV (reference sequence). CDR3 DNA sequence: TGTGCCAGCAGGGGGGTAGCGGTTAGCACAGATACGCAGTATTTT. This gives the protein CASRGVAVSTDTQYF.

This clonotype was seen repeatedly, ten times or more. The V call is TRBV6-1, the J call TRBJ2-3; 9 nucleotides agree with TRBD2. Germline lookup yields CDR1 MNHNS and CDR2 SASEGT. The trim removed 5 bases at V and 4 bases at J, leaving 7 bases unmatched. The CDR3 is made up of 15 amino acids. The CDR3 nucleotides read TGTGCCAGCAGTAAACCTAGCGGGGCGTCAGATACGCAGTATTTT. Translated: CASSKPSGASDTQYF.

This clonotype was counted many times. The rearrangement joins TRBV20-1 to TRBJ2-7; maybe TRBD1 (6 bases). The V end was cut by 6 bases, the J end by 3 bases, with 21 bases between. The CDR3 loop spans 15 amino acids. CDR1 is DFQATT, CDR2 SNEGSKA, per germline (reference sequence). The CDR3 region is CSALNRVRTDYEQYF. In DNA form, the CDR3 reads TGCAGTGCCCTCAACAGGGTTCGAACGGACTACGAGCAGTACTTC.